The 14 T cell receptor beta chains given below trace back to one sample, sequenced in a study of blood T cell repertoires in COVID-19. Assay used: immunoSEQ multiplex PCR; TCRdb lists only in-frame clones, some missing. The table lists 150,000 to 200,000 clones, almost 85% of them singletons, with roughly 7.5% in the top ten. Sequencing used peripheral blood. These receptors were obtained from a man aged 40-49 years who had recovered from COVID-19.

The chain is built from TRBV7-2 and TRBJ2-5; 11 bases fit TRBD2. V was pared by 5 bases and J by 4 bases, with 3 bases of the junction left unmatched. Germline V gives CDR1 SGHTA, CDR2 FQGNSA. This CDR3 has 14 amino acids. CDR3 nucleotides: TGTGCCAGCAGCCGCGGACTAGCGGGAGAGACCCAGTACTTC. As protein: CASSRGLAGETQYF.

This CDR3 is CASSPTGAYEQYF. In nucleotides, the CDR3 is TGTGCCAGCAGTCCAACAGGGGCCTACGAGCAGTACTTC. This chain joins TRBV6-2 or TRBV6-3 and TRBJ2-7; the match to TRBD1 covers 7 bases. The junction had 3 bases not matched to a gene; V was cut back by 5 bases and J by 2 bases. Germline CDR1 MNHEY, CDR2 SVGEGT. The CDR3 loop spans 13 amino acids.

A single count supports this clone. The chain joins TRBV5-8 to TRBJ2-5; TRBD2 agrees at 14 bases. This CDR3 contains 17 residues. V dropped 4 bases and J dropped 4; count of bases not matched to a gene: 9. Germline V gene lookup returns CDR1 SGHTS and CDR2 YDEGEE. The CDR3 is CASSVGEGLAGVETQYF. The CDR3 nucleotides are TGTGCCAGCAGCGTTGGGGAGGGACTAGCGGGAGTAGAGACCCAGTACTTC. Variable domain in full (rest from reference TRBV5-8 and TRBJ2-5): EAGVTQSPTHLIKTRGQQATLRCSPISGHTSVYWYQQALGLGLQFLLWYDEGEERNRGNFPPRFSGRQFPNYSSELNVNALELEDSALYLCASSVGEGLAGVETQYFGPGTRLLVL.

The V and J genes are TRBV6-1 and TRBJ2-3, with 14 nucleotides matching TRBD2. Germline assignment: CDR1 MNHNS and CDR2 SASEGT. J was trimmed by 4 bases and V by 3 bases; bases with no gene match: 0. This CDR3 has 15 residues. CDR3 DNA sequence: TGTGCCAGCAGTGAGACTAGCGGGGGGGCAGATACGCAGTATTTT. Its protein product is CASSETSGGADTQYF.

The chain is built from TRBV5-5 and TRBJ1-5, with D possibly being TRBD1 (5 bases). Germline V gives CDR1 SGHKS, CDR2 YYEKEE (reference sequence). The V end was cut by 4 bases, the J end by 3 bases, with 8 bases between. The CDR3 runs to 13 residues. The CDR3 sequence is CASSVGANQPQHF. In DNA form, the CDR3 reads TGTGCCAGCAGCGTAGGGGCCAATCAGCCCCAGCATTTT.

The chain carries TRBV27 and TRBJ1-3; no clear D gene. Germline V gene lookup returns CDR1 MNHEY and CDR2 SMNVEV (reference sequence). Trimming left V 6 bases short and J 1 base short, with 7 bases between. This CDR3 contains 13 residues. The CDR3: CASRRESGNTIYF. CDR3 nucleotide sequence: TGTGCCAGCAGACGGGAGTCTGGAAACACCATATATTTT.

The rearrangement joins TRBV21-1 to TRBJ1-1. TRBV21-1 is labeled a pseudogene. The CDR3 extends over 16 amino acids. In DNA, the CDR3 is TGTGCCAGCAGCAAAGCCGACCCTTCGGAGGGAACTGAAGCTTTCTTT. Encoded protein: CASSKADPSEGTEAFF.

The chain employs TRBV27 and TRBJ1-1, with D possibly TRBD1 on 6 matching bases. Germline V gene data show CDR1 as MNHEY and CDR2 as SMNVEV (reference sequence). This CDR3 spans 16 amino acids. Trimming removed 3 bases at V and 1 base at J, with 15 bases between. The CDR3 loop reads CASSFQGWYGNTEAFF. CDR3 coding DNA: TGTGCCAGCAGTTTTCAGGGGTGGTATGGGAACACTGAAGCTTTCTTT.

V usage is TRBV28 and J usage is TRBJ2-7, with TRBD1 as a possible D gene (5 bases). The CDR3 loop spans 14 amino acids. Looked up from germline, CDR1 is MDHEN and CDR2 is SYDVKM. Trimming stripped 6 bases from V and 3 bases from J, with 15 bases between. The CDR3 nucleotides read TGTGCCAGCAGAGCTACTGCAGACAGCTACGAGCAGTACTTC. Protein: CASRATADSYEQYF.

This chain uses TRBV7-9 with TRBJ2-7; TRBD2 matches at 14 bases. J lost 5 bases, V lost 5 bases, and 5 bases had no gene match. CDR1 SEHNR and CDR2 FQNEAQ come from the germline V gene (reference sequence). This CDR3 spans 15 amino acids. CDR3 amino acids: CASSAGTSGRDEQYF. DNA of the CDR3: TGTGCCAGCAGCGCGGGGACTAGCGGGAGAGACGAGCAGTACTTC.

The chain employs TRBV18 and TRBJ2-3; D is possibly TRBD2 (6 bases). Germline V gives CDR1 KGHSH, CDR2 LQKENI. The CDR3 is made up of 15 amino acids. V lost 4 bases to trimming and J lost 2 bases, with 13 bases between them. CDR3 nucleotides: TGTGCCAGCTCACTCGGACTAACCAACACAGATACGCAGTATTTT. Protein product: CASSLGLTNTDTQYF.

This clone was observed once. This sequence joins TRBV6-2 or TRBV6-3 and TRBJ2-5; 9 nucleotides align to TRBD1. CDR1 and CDR2 from the germline V gene are MNHEY and SVGEGT. Trimming cost V 0 bases and J 7 bases; bases outside gene matches: 6. The CDR3 sequence is 15 residues long. The CDR3 loop reads CASSYSGTGLGTQYF. The DNA for the CDR3 is TGTGCCAGCAGTTACTCAGGGACAGGGCTTGGGACCCAGTACTTC.

CDR3 bases: TGTGCCTGGAGCGATGGACTAGCGGCCAACACCGGGGAGCTGTTTTTT. It yields the protein CAWSDGLAANTGELFF. The V call is TRBV30, the J call TRBJ2-2; 10 bases are a match to TRBD2. CDR3 length: 16 amino acids. Losses at the gene ends were 3 bases for V and 2 bases for J; bases not matched to a gene: 6. The germline gives CDR1 GTSNPN, CDR2 SVGIG (reference sequence).

This chain uses TRBV28 with TRBJ2-3, with D maybe TRBD2 (7 bases). The CDR3 has 13 amino acids. Germline CDR1 and CDR2: MDHEN and SYDVKM. Trimming cost V 7 bases and J 4 bases, with 12 bases left between them. For the CDR3, the DNA is TGTGCCAGCAATAAGGGGGGGTCAGATACGCAGTATTTT. As protein: CASNKGGSDTQYF.